This T cell receptor beta chain appears in the sequencing data of a study of T cell responses to AZD1222 COVID-19 vaccine. The study, taken as a whole, reports: Dominant at 160-218 and 743-854, vaccine-associated CD4 TCRs also spanned spike. White British people made up most donors, females outnumbered males, and clonal diversity was possibly underestimated.

With respect to this clone: Its target is not known.

The table came from immunoSEQ multiplex PCR; TCRdb's copy has only in-frame clones and leaves some out. Here the sample spans some 150,000 clones, about nine tenths being singletons. Germline CDR1 and CDR2: SNHLY and FYNNEI. The CDR3 has 14 residues. This clonotype was obtained from an adult who received the AZD1222 COVID-19 vaccine. V is TRBV2 and J is TRBJ1-2; D not certain. The starting material was peripheral blood, obtained 28 days after the second AZD1222 dose. The CDR3 loop reads CVTIGQPANYGYTF. CDR3 nucleotide sequence: TGTGTCACTATCGGGCAGCCAGCTAACTATGGCTACACCTTC.